This is a list of T cell receptor beta chains from one sample in a study of shared clonotypes between healthy human individuals. Some clones are missing from TCRdb's copy, which holds only in-frame ones; the method was immunoSEQ multiplex PCR. The sample lists fewer than 3 million clones, around 93% seen once, with 0.3% to 0.45% in the top ten. Material for sequencing was naive CD4+ T cells from PBMCs. The receptors here all came from a man aged 18 to 35 in good health. Some clones in this sample may be carry-over from other donors' samples. CDR3s include the opening cysteine and the closing phenylalanine or tryptophan. Fields, in order: D gene, CDR3 length, J gene, V gene, clone size, CDR3 protein, CDR3 DNA. The D gene is left open where the match is weak. Only part of the rows carry a size: once, few, many, or a class if the clone is expanded.

D: .
length: 18
J: TRBJ2-1
V: TRBV5-8
size: .
CDR3: CASSLLRTGTSSYNEQFF
DNA: TGTGCCAGCAGCTTGCTACGTACAGGGACAAGCTCCTACAATGAGCAGTTCTTC

D: .
length: 13
J: TRBJ2-2
V: TRBV19
size: .
CDR3: CASSTDPTGELFF
DNA: TGTGCCAGTAGTACCGACCCAACCGGGGAGCTGTTTTTT

D: .
length: 16
J: TRBJ2-6
V: TRBV4-1
size: .
CDR3: CASSQDRRSGANVLTF
DNA: TGCGCCAGCAGCCAAGACCGACGCTCTGGGGCCAACGTCCTGACTTTC

D: TRBD1
length: 14
J: TRBJ1-1
V: TRBV6-6
size: .
CDR3: CASSRSGTGGEAFF
DNA: TGTGCCAGCAGTCGGTCCGGGACAGGGGGTGAAGCTTTCTTT

D: .
length: 14
J: TRBJ1-2
V: TRBV5-8
size: .
CDR3: CARGTGDASNGYTF
DNA: TGTGCCAGGGGGACGGGCGATGCGTCTAATGGCTACACCTTC

D: .
length: 15
J: TRBJ2-4
V: TRBV25-1
size: .
CDR3: CASSPAGFPKNIQYF
DNA: TGTGCCAGCAGCCCGGCTGGTTTTCCCAAAAACATTCAGTACTTC

D: TRBD2
length: 15
J: TRBJ2-7
V: TRBV28
size: .
CDR3: CASSTGLAGGRWKYF
DNA: TGTGCCAGCAGTACGGGACTAGCGGGAGGGAGGTGGAAGTACTTC

D: .
length: 13
J: TRBJ2-5
V: TRBV19
size: .
CDR3: CASSIGGWETQYF
DNA: TGTGCCAGTAGTATTGGGGGATGGGAGACCCAGTACTTC

D: TRBD1
length: 15
J: TRBJ2-3
V: TRBV28
size: .
CDR3: CASSYDRASADTQYF
DNA: TGTGCCAGCAGTTACGACAGGGCGAGTGCAGATACGCAGTATTTT

D: TRBD1
length: 15
J: TRBJ1-2
V: TRBV10-3
size: .
CDR3: CAISSIPGQGDGYTF
DNA: TGTGCCATCAGTTCCATCCCGGGACAGGGCGATGGCTACACCTTC

D: .
length: 11
J: TRBJ1-2
V: TRBV20-1
size: once
CDR3: CSARARAGYTF
DNA: TGCAGTGCTAGAGCCAGGGCCGGCTACACCTTC

D: .
length: 14
J: TRBJ2-5
V: TRBV5-3
size: .
CDR3: CARSLDLNEETQYF
DNA: TGTGCCAGAAGCTTGGATCTAAATGAAGAGACCCAGTACTTC

D: .
length: 13
J: TRBJ1-3
V: TRBV5-1
size: .
CDR3: CASGDLSGNTIYF
DNA: TGCGCCAGCGGGGACCTCTCTGGAAACACCATATATTTT

D: TRBD1
length: 14
J: TRBJ1-5
V: TRBV6-5
size: .
CDR3: CASRYRQGGQPQHF
DNA: TGTGCCAGCAGGTATCGACAGGGAGGTCAGCCCCAGCATTTT

D: .
length: 14
J: TRBJ2-7
V: TRBV5-4
size: .
CDR3: CASSLIGGRYEQYF
DNA: TGTGCCAGCAGCTTGATTGGTGGGAGGTACGAGCAGTACTTC

D: .
length: 15
J: TRBJ1-2
V: TRBV5-1
size: .
CDR3: CASSLVAGRDYGYTF
DNA: TGCGCCAGCAGCTTGGTGGCAGGGCGAGACTATGGCTACACCTTC

D: TRBD1
length: 13
J: TRBJ1-2
V: TRBV7-2
size: .
CDR3: CASSLAGQGGYTF
DNA: TGTGCCAGCAGCTTAGCGGGACAGGGTGGCTACACCTTC

D: .
length: 11
J: TRBJ2-1
V: TRBV20-1
size: .
CDR3: CSAAQEDEQFF
DNA: TGCAGTGCTGCACAGGAAGATGAGCAGTTCTTC

D: TRBD2
length: 14
J: TRBJ2-7
V: TRBV5-1
size: .
CDR3: CASSLERGHGEQYF
DNA: TGCGCCAGCAGCTTAGAGCGGGGGCACGGCGAGCAGTACTTC

D: .
length: 14
J: TRBJ1-1
V: TRBV28
size: .
CDR3: CASTIAGATTEAFF
DNA: TGTGCCAGCACCATAGCGGGGGCGACCACTGAAGCTTTCTTT

D: .
length: 17
J: TRBJ2-7
V: TRBV5-1
size: .
CDR3: CASSSHPRVLGVYEQYF
DNA: TGCGCCAGCAGCTCTCACCCCAGGGTTTTAGGGGTATACGAGCAGTACTTC

D: .
length: 12
J: TRBJ1-1
V: TRBV10-3
size: few
CDR3: CAISPVRTEAFF
DNA: TGTGCCATCTCCCCTGTGAGGACTGAAGCTTTCTTT

D: .
length: 16
J: TRBJ1-1
V: TRBV18
size: .
CDR3: CASSADLARLNTEAFF
DNA: TGTGCCAGCTCAGCTGATCTAGCCAGGTTGAACACTGAAGCTTTCTTT

D: TRBD2
length: 15
J: TRBJ2-5
V: TRBV9
size: .
CDR3: CASSLLGTTQETQYF
DNA: TGTGCCAGCAGCCTCCTAGGGACTACTCAAGAGACCCAGTACTTC

D: TRBD1
length: 14
J: TRBJ1-2
V: TRBV25-1
size: .
CDR3: CASSVAGGKVGYTF
DNA: TGTGCCAGCAGTGTGGCAGGGGGGAAAGTGGGCTACACCTTC

D: .
length: 15
J: TRBJ1-2
V: TRBV15
size: few
CDR3: CATSRSLVLEGGYTF
DNA: TGTGCCACCAGCAGAAGTCTGGTCCTGGAGGGTGGCTACACCTTC

D: .
length: 14
J: TRBJ1-1
V: TRBV27
size: .
CDR3: CASSPFRLNTEAFF
DNA: TGTGCCAGCAGCCCCTTCAGACTGAACACTGAAGCTTTCTTT

D: .
length: 18
J: TRBJ1-5
V: TRBV15
size: .
CDR3: CATSRSRGLTYSNQPQHF
DNA: TGTGCCACCAGCAGATCAAGAGGGCTGACTTATAGCAATCAGCCCCAGCATTTT

D: .
length: 15
J: TRBJ2-3
V: TRBV7-6
size: .
CDR3: CASSPTGGAVDTQYF
DNA: TGTGCCAGCAGCCCCACTGGGGGGGCCGTAGATACGCAGTATTTT

D: .
length: 13
J: TRBJ1-2
V: TRBV28
size: .
CDR3: CASSLSFVTGYTF
DNA: TGTGCCAGCAGTTTATCGTTTGTGACAGGCTACACCTTC

D: TRBD1
length: 20
J: TRBJ2-6
V: TRBV27
size: .
CDR3: CASSLFSLAGGAAGANVLTF
DNA: TGTGCCAGCAGTTTATTTAGTTTGGCAGGGGGCGCCGCGGGGGCCAACGTCCTGACTTTC

D: .
length: 13
J: TRBJ1-1
V: TRBV30
size: few
CDR3: CAWSPDSATEAFF
DNA: TGTGCCTGGAGTCCGGACAGCGCTACTGAAGCTTTCTTT

D: .
length: 15
J: TRBJ2-5
V: TRBV21-1
size: .
CDR3: CASSEEKGHQETQYF
DNA: TGTGCCAGCAGCGAGGAGAAGGGCCACCAAGAGACCCAGTACTTC

D: .
length: 17
J: TRBJ1-2
V: TRBV28
size: .
CDR3: CASSLGDTSWRVYGYTF
DNA: TGTGCCAGCAGTTTAGGGGATACAAGCTGGCGGGTCTATGGCTACACCTTC

D: TRBD1
length: 17
J: TRBJ2-1
V: TRBV5-1
size: .
CDR3: CASSLGLRQGVYNEQFF
DNA: TGCGCCAGCAGCTTGGGCCTTCGACAGGGGGTTTACAATGAGCAGTTCTTC

D: .
length: 15
J: TRBJ2-3
V: TRBV18
size: .
CDR3: CASSPPGQSTDTQYF
DNA: TGTGCCAGCTCACCACCGGGCCAGAGCACAGATACGCAGTATTTT

D: TRBD2
length: 17
J: TRBJ2-1
V: TRBV5-1
size: .
CDR3: CASSRSSTSGSYNEQFF
DNA: TGCGCCAGCAGCCGTTCTAGTACTAGCGGATCCTACAATGAGCAGTTCTTC

D: .
length: 14
J: TRBJ2-7
V: TRBV4-1
size: .
CDR3: CASSPIDPAYEQYF
DNA: TGCGCCAGCAGCCCCATCGACCCAGCCTACGAGCAGTACTTC

D: TRBD2
length: 16
J: TRBJ2-5
V: TRBV27
size: .
CDR3: CASSSFRAGVKETQYF
DNA: TGTGCCAGCAGTTCCTTCAGAGCGGGAGTCAAGGAGACCCAGTACTTC

D: .
length: 15
J: TRBJ1-5
V: TRBV7-8
size: once
CDR3: CASSSFGGFNQPQHF
DNA: TGTGCCAGCAGCTCCTTCGGGGGGTTCAATCAGCCCCAGCATTTT

D: TRBD1
length: 13
J: TRBJ1-1
V: TRBV9
size: .
CDR3: CASSRDRGQVAFF
DNA: TGTGCCAGCAGCCGGGACAGGGGGCAAGTAGCTTTCTTT

D: .
length: 13
J: TRBJ1-2
V: TRBV7-9
size: few
CDR3: CASSAPTVYGYTF
DNA: TGTGCCAGCAGCGCCCCGACAGTCTATGGCTACACCTTC

D: .
length: 14
J: TRBJ2-2
V: TRBV6-6
size: .
CDR3: CASSYPPNTGELFF
DNA: TGTGCCAGCAGTTACCCCCCGAACACCGGGGAGCTGTTTTTT

D: .
length: 14
J: TRBJ2-7
V: TRBV30
size: .
CDR3: CAWTHPGWSYEQYF
DNA: TGTGCCTGGACCCACCCGGGATGGTCCTACGAGCAGTACTTC

D: TRBD2
length: 17
J: TRBJ2-3
V: TRBV4-2
size: .
CDR3: CASSQALSGRAGDTQYF
DNA: TGTGCCAGCAGCCAAGCCCTTAGCGGGAGGGCGGGAGATACGCAGTATTTT

D: TRBD2
length: 14
J: TRBJ2-1
V: TRBV7-9
size: .
CDR3: CASSEGLADNEQFF
DNA: TGTGCCAGCAGCGAGGGACTAGCAGACAATGAGCAGTTCTTC

D: TRBD2
length: 15
J: TRBJ2-1
V: TRBV27
size: .
CDR3: CASSYLAGDYNEQFF
DNA: TGTGCCAGCAGTTATCTCGCGGGGGACTACAATGAGCAGTTCTTC

D: .
length: 14
J: TRBJ2-1
V: TRBV6-6
size: .
CDR3: CATRGGRSYNEQFF
DNA: TGTGCCACCCGTGGGGGCCGGTCCTACAATGAGCAGTTCTTC